The 13 T cell receptor beta chains below come from one sample, sequenced in a study of T cell responses to AZD1222 COVID-19 vaccine. This table comes from immunoSEQ multiplex PCR, and its TCRdb copy is limited to in-frame clones, with some not included. In the table there are around 83,000 clones, 70% to 90% of which are singletons. This specimen was peripheral blood, taken on day 0 of AZD1222 vaccination. The origin of the receptors is an adult in good health.

The CDR3 reads CASSFNPSGGRAYEQYF. CDR3 bases: TGTGCCAGCAGCTTTAACCCCAGCGGGGGAAGAGCTTACGAGCAGTACTTC. V gene TRBV7-2 combines with J gene TRBJ2-7; TRBD2 agrees at 8 bases. Trimming removed 3 bases from V and 4 bases from J; junction bases left unmatched: 14. The length of the CDR3 is 17 residues. Per germline, CDR1 SGHTA and CDR2 FQGNSA.

The chain is built from TRBV12-3 or TRBV12-4 and TRBJ1-1; TRBD1 might be the D (5 bases). This CDR3 is 13 amino acids long. Trimming took 7 bases from V and 8 from J, leaving 17 bases between them. The CDR3 DNA is TGTGCCAGCACCGATTCCGGGACCCTCGAAGCTTTCTTT. This encodes CASTDSGTLEAFF.

The V and J genes are TRBV14 and TRBJ2-7; maybe TRBD2 (6 bases). V was trimmed by 1 base and J by 8 bases, leaving 9 bases between them. CDR1 and CDR2 from the germline V gene are SGHDN and FVKESK. The CDR3 runs 12 residues. Here the CDR3 reads CASSQAGGKQYF. As DNA, the CDR3 is TGTGCCAGCAGCCAAGCAGGAGGGAAGCAGTACTTC. The entire variable domain, with the rest obtained from reference TRBV14 and TRBJ2-7, is as follows: EAGVTQFPSHSVIEKGQTVTLRCDPISGHDNLYWYRRVMGKEIKFLLHFVKESKQDESGMPNNRFLAERTGGTYSTLKVQPAELEDSGVYFCASSQAGGKQYFGPGTRLTVT.

This sequence joins TRBV15 and TRBJ1-6; no definite D call. Germline V lookup: CDR1 LNHNV, CDR2 YYDKDF (reference sequence). This CDR3 is 17 amino acids long. Trimming left V 1 base short and J 6 bases short, with 16 bases between. The chain's CDR3 is CATSRASLARSNSPLHF. DNA of the CDR3: TGTGCCACCAGCAGAGCCAGCCTCGCCAGGTCTAATTCACCCCTCCACTTT.

The chain joins TRBV7-2 to TRBJ2-5; tentatively, D is TRBD2 (5 bases). V was shortened by 3 bases and J by 2 bases, with 10 bases between the two germline ends. CDR3 length: 14 amino acids. The V gene's germline CDR1 is SGHTA and CDR2 FQGNSA. CDR3 sequence: CASSFLGGQETQYF. The CDR3 nucleotides are TGTGCCAGCAGCTTTCTAGGAGGTCAAGAGACCCAGTACTTC.

The chain couples TRBV4-1 to TRBJ2-1; TRBD1 agrees at 7 bases. V trimming: 0 bases; J trimming: 4 bases; junction bases outside the gene matches: 6. CDR1 is MGHRA and CDR2 is YSYEKL in the germline V gene. CDR3 length equals 16 residues. The CDR3 DNA sequence: TGCGCCAGCAGCCAAGATAGGGACAGAGCTTACAATGAGCAGTTCTTC. It translates to CASSQDRDRAYNEQFF.

A word on this clone: The sample carries other DNA sequences with the same CDR3. Here the CDR3 reads CASSLGPSSYNSPLHF. DNA for the CDR3: TGCGCCAGCAGCTTGGGGCCCAGCTCCTATAATTCACCCCTCCACTTT. The chain carries TRBV5-1 and TRBJ1-6, with D hard to call. CDR1 is SGHRS, CDR2 YFSETQ, per germline. The CDR3 length is 16 residues. The V gene lost 0 bases and the J gene lost 0 bases, with 7 bases spanning the gap.

This rearrangement joins TRBV10-3 to TRBJ1-2; 9 bases are a match to TRBD1. There are 15 residues in the CDR3. Per the germline V gene, CDR1 is ENHRY and CDR2 is SYGVKD. The trim removed 2 bases at V and 2 bases at J, leaving 3 bases unmatched. CDR3 DNA sequence: TGTGCCATCAGTGAGCCTGGGACAGGGAACTATGGCTACACCTTC. Translated: CAISEPGTGNYGYTF.

The chain joins TRBV6-4 to TRBJ1-2; 8 bases fit TRBD1. With 10 bases clipped from V and 6 bases from J, the junction kept 10 bases outside the gene matches. This CDR3 comprises 13 residues. Germline values: CDR1 MRHNA, CDR2 SNTAGT. The CDR3 DNA sequence: TGTGCCACCTCGGACAGGGTGGGCCATGGCTACACCTTC. As protein: CATSDRVGHGYTF.

The chain couples TRBV27 to TRBJ2-7; 9 nucleotides match TRBD2. This CDR3 has 18 amino acids. The V and J ends lost 2 bases and 0 bases, in that order; junction bases with no gene match: 11. Germline-derived CDR1 and CDR2 are MNHEY and SMNVEV (reference sequence). CDR3 DNA sequence: TGTGCCAGCAGTTTACGGGGTAGCGGGGGCCTACCCTCCTACGAGCAGTACTTC. Residues: CASSLRGSGGLPSYEQYF.

The chain links TRBV4-2 to TRBJ2-7, with a weak D call TRBD2 (6 bases). CDR1 is LGHNA and CDR2 is YNFKEQ in the germline V gene. The CDR3 loop spans 18 amino acids. The ends were cut back, 4 bases at V and 1 base at J, with 23 bases in the middle. CDR3: CASSLTPGESSTSYEQYF. Written as DNA, the CDR3 is TGTGCCAGCAGCCTAACCCCGGGAGAGTCCTCAACTTCCTACGAGCAGTACTTC.

This sequence joins TRBV12-5 and TRBJ1-5, with D uncertain. Per the germline V gene, CDR1 is LGHNT and CDR2 is FRNRAP. With 6 bases removed from V and 6 bases from J, the gap between germline ends came to 9 bases. This CDR3 has 12 residues. The CDR3 protein is CASGLSVQPQHF. CDR3 coding DNA: TGTGCTAGTGGCCTTTCAGTTCAGCCCCAGCATTTT.

The gene calls are TRBV7-3 and TRBJ2-3; 10 nucleotides align to TRBD2. Germline CDR1 is SGHTA and CDR2 is FQGTGA. CDR3 length: 16 amino acids. V was pared by 5 bases and J by 4 bases, with 9 bases of the junction left unmatched. DNA of the CDR3: TGTGCCAGCAGCCGAACTCAGCTAGCGGGGGCAGATACGCAGTATTTT. Protein product: CASSRTQLAGADTQYF. Full variable domain (remainder filled in from reference TRBV7-3 and TRBJ2-3): GAGVSQTPSNKVTEKGKYVELRCDPISGHTALYWYRQSLGQGPEFLIYFQGTGAADDSGLPNDRFFAVRPEGSVSTLKIQRTERGDSAVYLCASSRTQLAGADTQYFGPGTRLTVL.